One sample yielded the 7 T cell receptor beta chains listed below, sequenced in a study of T cell responses to AZD1222 COVID-19 vaccine. The repertoire was sequenced with immunoSEQ multiplex PCR; TCRdb's copy has only in-frame clones and lacks some. The sample holds some 56,000 clones, roughly 85% seen once. The material sequenced was peripheral blood, taken on day 0 of AZD1222 vaccination. The receptors come from an adult in good health.

The chain uses TRBV6-5 and TRBJ2-2; D perhaps matches TRBD1 (6 bases). Germline-derived CDR1 and CDR2 are MNHEY and SVGAGI. This CDR3 spans 14 amino acids. The ends were cut back, 2 bases at V and 3 bases at J, with 7 bases in the middle. The chain's CDR3 is CASSYHRDTGELFF. The CDR3 DNA reads as TGTGCCAGCAGTTACCACAGGGACACCGGGGAGCTGTTTTTT.

The V and J genes are TRBV4-1 and TRBJ1-1; TRBD1 matches 9 bases. Looked up from germline, CDR1 is MGHRA and CDR2 is YSYEKL. Trimming removed 4 bases from V and 3 bases from J; junction bases left unmatched: 3. This CDR3 is 14 amino acids long. The CDR3 protein is CASSRRTGDTEAFF. The CDR3 DNA reads as TGCGCCAGCAGCCGAAGGACAGGGGACACTGAAGCTTTCTTT.

CDR3 amino acids: CASSAKDRGPVSNQPQHF. The CDR3 nucleotides are TGTGCCAGCAGTGCTAAGGACAGGGGGCCAGTTAGCAATCAGCCCCAGCATTTT. The chain combines TRBV6-1 with TRBJ1-5, with 11 positions matching TRBD1. After removal of 4 bases from V and 0 bases from J, the junction contained 8 bases not matched to a gene. Germline CDR1 MNHNS, CDR2 SASEGT. CDR3 size: 18 residues.

V is TRBV18 and J is TRBJ2-3; D assignment may be TRBD1 or TRBD2 (6 bases each). The germline gives CDR1 KGHSH, CDR2 LQKENI. V was trimmed by 3 bases and J by 6 bases, leaving 13 bases between them. The CDR3 is 14 amino acids. CDR3 in amino acids: CASSPREGGDTQYF. The CDR3 bases are TGTGCCAGCTCACCCCGGGAAGGGGGGGATACGCAGTATTTT.

The chain employs TRBV6-6 and TRBJ1-2, with D uncertain. The V gene lost 5 bases and the J gene lost 4 bases, with 20 bases spanning the gap. The germline V gene encodes CDR1 MNHNY and CDR2 SVGAGI (reference sequence). The CDR3 runs 16 residues. CDR3 sequence reads: CASSPSVGGSSYGYTF. The CDR3 nucleotides read TGTGCCAGCAGTCCCTCGGTGGGAGGGAGTAGCTATGGCTACACCTTC.

The DNA of the CDR3 is TGTGCCAGCAGTCGACGCCTAGCGGGCAACGAAGAGACCCAGTACTTC. Amino acids: CASSRRLAGNEETQYF. The V and J genes are TRBV13 and TRBJ2-5, with 8 bases fitting TRBD2. CDR1 and CDR2 from the germline V gene are PRHDT and FYEKMQ (reference sequence). The CDR3 sequence is 16 residues long. Trimming took 6 bases from V and 3 from J; bases not matched to a gene: 12.

The chain combines TRBV10-3 with TRBJ2-7; 7 bases agree with TRBD2. Germline assignment: CDR1 ENHRY and CDR2 SYGVKD. V was clipped by 2 bases and J by 2 bases; unmatched bases: 3. This CDR3 has 14 residues. CDR3 region: CAISEGSGTYEQYF. CDR3 in DNA: TGTGCCATCAGTGAGGGAAGCGGGACCTACGAGCAGTACTTC.